A selection of T cell receptor beta chains follows, all from one sample in a study of blood T cell repertoires in COVID-19. Sequencing was performed with immunoSEQ multiplex PCR; in TCRdb, only in-frame clones are kept and a portion is missing. The repertoire holds tens of thousands of clones, with 85% to 90% as singletons. The specimen sequenced was PBMCs or T cells enriched from blood (not recorded which). All receptors derive from a woman in her thirties or forties who had recovered from COVID-19. The CDR3 runs from the conserved cysteine through the conserved F or W. Each record gives: clone size, J gene, D gene, V gene, CDR3 protein, CDR3 DNA. The D gene is left open where the match is weak. Clone size appears in some rows only: once, few, many, or a class for an expanded clone.

size: NA; J: TRBJ2-6; D: NA; V: TRBV2; CDR3: CASSRTGIGVGANVLTF; DNA: TGTGCCAGCAGTAGGACCGGTATAGGGGTTGGGGCCAACGTCCTGACTTTC
size: NA; J: TRBJ2-2; D: TRBD2; V: TRBV28; CDR3: CASTGGGALYTGELFF; DNA: TGTGCCAGCACCGGCGGGGGGGCCTTGTACACCGGGGAGCTGTTTTTT
size: NA; J: TRBJ1-2; D: NA; V: TRBV19; CDR3: CASSIVGGLFGDGYTF; DNA: TGTGCCAGTAGTATAGTCGGGGGGTTGTTCGGCGACGGCTACACCTTC
size: NA; J: TRBJ2-3; D: TRBD2; V: TRBV5-5; CDR3: CATQLADRTDTQYF; DNA: TGTGCCACCCAACTAGCGGACCGCACAGATACGCAGTATTTT
size: NA; J: TRBJ1-3; D: NA; V: TRBV6-1; CDR3: CASSDGSAGRSGNTIYF; DNA: TGTGCCAGCAGTGATGGGTCGGCAGGGAGGTCTGGAAACACCATATATTTT
size: NA; J: TRBJ1-4; D: TRBD1; V: TRBV5-1; CDR3: CASSGTGDEKLFF; DNA: TGCGCCAGCAGCGGGACAGGGGATGAAAAACTGTTTTTT
size: once; J: TRBJ1-1; D: TRBD1; V: TRBV18; CDR3: CASSPDRGGTEAFF; DNA: TGTGCCAGCTCACCGGACAGGGGGGGTACTGAAGCTTTCTTT
size: NA; J: TRBJ2-7; D: TRBD1; V: TRBV12-3/TRBV12-4; CDR3: CASSRGYEQYF; DNA: TGTGCCAGCAGCAGGGGGTACGAGCAGTACTTC
size: NA; J: TRBJ2-7; D: NA; V: TRBV5-1; CDR3: CASSLVPGDIYEQYF; DNA: TGCGCCAGCAGCTTGGTACCAGGGGATATCTACGAGCAGTACTTC
size: NA; J: TRBJ1-4; D: NA; V: TRBV11-2; CDR3: CASSLGIFGGTTNEKLFF; DNA: TGTGCCAGCAGCTTAGGTATCTTTGGCGGAACAACTAATGAAAAACTGTTTTTT
size: NA; J: TRBJ2-1; D: NA; V: TRBV5-8; CDR3: CASSPGPRAYNEQFF; DNA: TGTGCCAGCAGCCCAGGCCCCAGGGCATACAATGAGCAGTTCTTC
size: NA; J: TRBJ1-2; D: NA; V: TRBV2; CDR3: CASSLTGYDGYTF; DNA: TGTGCCAGCAGCTTGACAGGATACGATGGCTACACCTTC
size: NA; J: TRBJ1-2; D: NA; V: TRBV4-1; CDR3: CASSQHTNYGYTF; DNA: TGCGCCAGCAGCCAACACACTAACTATGGCTACACCTTC
size: NA; J: TRBJ1-2; D: TRBD1; V: TRBV25-1; CDR3: CASSGTGGFWGYTF; DNA: TGTGCCAGCAGTGGGACAGGGGGGTTCTGGGGCTACACCTTC
size: NA; J: TRBJ2-7; D: TRBD2; V: TRBV5-1; CDR3: CASSLVGSGGFLYEQYF; DNA: TGCGCCAGCAGCTTGGTTGGTAGCGGGGGCTTTTTATACGAGCAGTACTTC
size: NA; J: TRBJ2-7; D: TRBD2; V: TRBV9; CDR3: CASSGGTSFYEQYF; DNA: TGTGCCAGCAGCGGCGGGACTAGCTTTTACGAGCAGTACTTC
size: NA; J: TRBJ2-5; D: TRBD1; V: TRBV7-2; CDR3: CASSKKGGRPVETQYF; DNA: TGTGCCAGCAGCAAGAAAGGGGGCCGGCCAGTAGAGACCCAGTACTTC
size: NA; J: TRBJ1-6; D: NA; V: TRBV5-1; CDR3: CASSDDNNSPLHF; DNA: TGCGCCAGCAGTGATGACAATAATTCACCCCTCCACTTT
size: NA; J: TRBJ1-5; D: TRBD1; V: TRBV19; CDR3: CASSGTGDQPQHF; DNA: TGTGCCAGTAGCGGGACAGGGGATCAGCCCCAGCATTTT
size: NA; J: TRBJ2-7; D: TRBD1; V: TRBV5-4; CDR3: CASSSIDRAHEQYF; DNA: TGTGCCAGCAGCTCCATTGACAGGGCCCACGAGCAGTACTTC
size: NA; J: TRBJ1-1; D: NA; V: TRBV12-3/TRBV12-4; CDR3: CASSLGGEAFF; DNA: TGTGCCAGCAGTTTAGGGGGCGAAGCTTTCTTT
size: NA; J: TRBJ1-6; D: TRBD1; V: TRBV6-2/TRBV6-3; CDR3: CASSTLKTGTYNSPLHF; DNA: TGTGCCAGCAGTACCCTGAAGACAGGGACCTATAATTCACCCCTCCACTTT
size: NA; J: TRBJ2-1; D: NA; V: TRBV12-1; CDR3: CASSSNRGRIDNEQFF; DNA: TGTGCCAGCAGCTCGAATCGGGGGAGGATCGACAATGAGCAGTTCTTC
size: NA; J: TRBJ1-2; D: NA; V: TRBV6-1; CDR3: CASSDGLGGAYGYTF; DNA: TGTGCCAGCAGTGACGGACTAGGGGGAGCCTATGGCTACACCTTC
size: NA; J: TRBJ1-6; D: NA; V: TRBV5-4; CDR3: CASSFLDSPLHF; DNA: TGTGCCAGCAGCTTTCTCGATTCACCCCTCCACTTT
size: NA; J: TRBJ1-4; D: NA; V: TRBV19; CDR3: CASNQGFNEKLFF; DNA: TGTGCCAGTAACCAGGGGTTTAATGAAAAACTGTTTTTT
size: NA; J: TRBJ1-5; D: NA; V: TRBV5-5; CDR3: CASSLAGANQPQHF; DNA: TGTGCCAGCAGCTTGGCAGGGGCAAATCAGCCCCAGCATTTT
size: NA; J: TRBJ1-1; D: NA; V: TRBV21-1; CDR3: CASSKGIMGAMNTEAFF; DNA: TGTGCCAGCAGCAAAGGTATCATGGGGGCGATGAACACTGAAGCTTTCTTT
size: NA; J: TRBJ1-1; D: NA; V: TRBV19; CDR3: CASTRVVRGTEAFF; DNA: TGTGCCAGCACCCGCGTGGTCAGGGGCACTGAAGCTTTCTTT
size: NA; J: TRBJ2-1; D: NA; V: TRBV11-3; CDR3: CASSQYRAYNEQFF; DNA: TGTGCCAGCAGCCAATACAGGGCTTACAATGAGCAGTTCTTC
size: NA; J: TRBJ2-2; D: TRBD2; V: TRBV5-4; CDR3: CASRSGLAGGDTGELFF; DNA: TGTGCCAGCAGATCGGGACTAGCGGGGGGGGACACCGGGGAGCTGTTTTTT
size: NA; J: TRBJ2-5; D: TRBD1; V: TRBV7-2; CDR3: CASRLTGLETQYF; DNA: TGTGCCAGCAGACTGACAGGGCTGGAGACCCAGTACTTC
size: NA; J: TRBJ2-5; D: TRBD2; V: TRBV6-1; CDR3: CASSEAIASGGSQETQYF; DNA: TGTGCCAGCAGTGAAGCAATAGCTAGCGGGGGGTCCCAAGAGACCCAGTACTTC
size: NA; J: TRBJ1-1; D: NA; V: TRBV15; CDR3: CATSRRFTEAFF; DNA: TGTGCCACCAGCAGACGGTTCACTGAAGCTTTCTTT
size: NA; J: TRBJ2-2; D: TRBD1; V: TRBV10-2; CDR3: CASERQGATGELFF; DNA: TGCGCCAGCGAGAGACAGGGGGCAACCGGGGAGCTGTTTTTT
size: NA; J: TRBJ1-2; D: TRBD1; V: TRBV6-1; CDR3: CASSEVYRGDYGYTF; DNA: TGTGCCAGCAGTGAAGTCTACAGGGGGGACTATGGCTACACCTTC
size: NA; J: TRBJ2-1; D: NA; V: TRBV11-2; CDR3: CASSLIGRNEQFF; DNA: TGTGCCAGCAGCTTAATAGGGAGGAATGAGCAGTTCTTC
size: once; J: TRBJ1-5; D: TRBD1; V: TRBV11-1; CDR3: CASRPDRGRLQPQHF; DNA: TGTGCCAGCAGACCTGACAGGGGGCGTCTTCAGCCCCAGCATTTT